One and the same sample provided the 9 T cell receptor beta chains below, sequenced in a study of blood T cell repertoires in COVID-19. Produced via immunoSEQ multiplex PCR; TCRdb's table is partial and in-frame only. The table shows tens of thousands of clones, with around 90% occurring only once. Sequencing was done on a sample of peripheral blood. The receptors were gathered from a man between 65 and 85 years old with acute or convalescent COVID-19.

This clone was seen only once. The chain is built from TRBV5-1 and TRBJ2-3; possibly TRBD2 for D (6 bases). The CDR3 contains 16 residues. V was cut by 0 bases and J by 2 bases, with 13 bases left in between. The germline V gene encodes CDR1 SGHRS and CDR2 YFSETQ. CDR3 in DNA: TGCGCCAGCAGCTTGGCGGGAGTAACTCCCACAGATACGCAGTATTTT. Protein: CASSLAGVTPTDTQYF.

The chain links TRBV7-9 to TRBJ1-2; 7 bases agree with TRBD1. There are 15 residues in the CDR3. Looked up from germline, CDR1 is SEHNR and CDR2 is FQNEAQ (reference sequence). Germline trimming cut 4 bases from V and 6 bases from J; bases unmatched to any gene: 11. The chain's CDR3 is CASSSKSGGPDGYTF. CDR3 nucleotides: TGTGCCAGCAGCTCCAAGTCAGGGGGGCCGGATGGCTACACCTTC.

V gene TRBV4-1 combines with J gene TRBJ1-2, with TRBD1 matching over 7 bases. The CDR3 contains 13 residues. Trimming cost V 5 bases and J 8 bases; bases outside gene matches: 8. Germline lookup yields CDR1 MGHRA and CDR2 YSYEKL. CDR3 sequence reads: CASSLQGEWGYTF. Written as DNA, the CDR3 is TGCGCCAGCAGCTTGCAGGGGGAGTGGGGCTACACCTTC.

In its sample, this clone is medium-sized. This rearrangement joins TRBV11-2 to TRBJ1-6; D is undetermined. Trimming took off 5 bases at V and 2 bases at J, with 19 bases between the two ends. The CDR3 runs to 18 residues. Germline assignment: CDR1 SGHAT and CDR2 FQNNGV. The CDR3 loop is CASSPSGKNGPYNSPLHF. CDR3 nucleotides: TGTGCCAGCAGCCCTAGCGGAAAAAATGGGCCCTATAATTCACCCCTCCACTTT. Filled out from reference TRBV11-2 and TRBJ1-6, the complete variable domain reads EAGVAQSPRYKIIEKRQSVAFWCNPISGHATLYWYQQILGQGPKLLIQFQNNGVVDDSQLPKDRFSAERLKGVDSTLKIQPAKLEDSAVYLCASSPSGKNGPYNSPLHFGNGTRLTVT.

The genes are TRBV4-2 and TRBJ2-3; 9 nucleotides align to TRBD2. With V trimmed by 5 bases and J by 4 bases, 19 bases remained unmatched. The V gene's germline CDR1 is LGHNA and CDR2 YNFKEQ. The CDR3 has 19 amino acids. The CDR3 spells CASSGGTSGFLSGADTQYF. The CDR3 nucleotides are TGTGCCAGCAGCGGGGGAACTAGCGGGTTCTTAAGCGGCGCAGATACGCAGTATTTT.

The chain uses TRBV5-5 and TRBJ1-5, with TRBD1 identical over 10 bases. With V trimmed by 5 bases and J by 6 bases, 8 bases remained unmatched. In germline, CDR1 is SGHKS, CDR2 YYEKEE (reference sequence). CDR3 length: 15 amino acids. The CDR3: CASRQGQGTSQPQHF. The DNA of the CDR3 is TGTGCCAGCAGGCAGGGACAGGGGACAAGTCAGCCCCAGCATTTT.

The genes are TRBV5-1 and TRBJ1-3; no firm D call. Trimming stripped 1 base from V and 0 bases from J, with 11 bases between. The germline V gene has CDR1 SGHRS and CDR2 YFSETQ. The CDR3 is 16 residues long. CDR3 in DNA: TGCGCCAGCAGCTTGAGTTTGAGTCTCTCTGGAAACACCATATATTTT. Translated: CASSLSLSLSGNTIYF.

This clone was detected once. The chain is built from TRBV18 and TRBJ2-1, with TRBD2 matching over 12 bases. The CDR3 sequence is 17 residues long. The germline gives CDR1 KGHSH, CDR2 LQKENI. V trimming: 2 bases; J trimming: 0 bases; junction bases outside the gene matches: 2. CDR3 in DNA: TGTGCCAGCTCACCATTACTAGCGGGAGGCTCCTACAATGAGCAGTTCTTC. This encodes CASSPLLAGGSYNEQFF.

The rearrangement joins TRBV12-3 or TRBV12-4 to TRBJ1-2; D may be TRBD1 (5 bases). V gave up 6 bases and J gave up 7 bases, with 9 bases separating them. This CDR3 has 11 amino acids. The CDR3 is CASRRDSGYTF. In nucleotides, the CDR3 is TGTGCCAGCAGAAGGGACTCTGGCTACACCTTC.